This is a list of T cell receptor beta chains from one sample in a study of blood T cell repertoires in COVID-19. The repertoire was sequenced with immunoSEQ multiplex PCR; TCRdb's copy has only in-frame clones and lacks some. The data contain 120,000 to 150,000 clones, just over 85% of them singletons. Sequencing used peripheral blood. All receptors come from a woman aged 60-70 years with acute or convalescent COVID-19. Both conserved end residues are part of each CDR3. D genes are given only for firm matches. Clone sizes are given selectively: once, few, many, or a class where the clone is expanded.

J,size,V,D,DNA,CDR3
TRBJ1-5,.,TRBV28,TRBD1,TGTGCCAGCAGCGGGACAGGGAACAATCAGCCCCAGCATTTT,CASSGTGNNQPQHF
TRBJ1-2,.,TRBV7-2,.,TGTGCCAGCAGCTTAGCGCAAGACGCATCGGGTGGCTACACCTTC,CASSLAQDASGGYTF
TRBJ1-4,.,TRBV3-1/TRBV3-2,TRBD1,TGTGCCAGCAGCCTCAGGGGGTTGGTTGAAAAACTGTTTTTT,CASSLRGLVEKLFF
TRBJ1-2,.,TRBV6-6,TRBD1,TGTGCCAGCAGTCGCGGGACAGGGGGAACGTTTGGTAACTATGGCTACACCTTC,CASSRGTGGTFGNYGYTF
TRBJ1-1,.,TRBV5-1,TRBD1,TGCGCCAGCAGCATTCCAGGGGGCGCGAACACTGAAGCTTTCTTT,CASSIPGGANTEAFF
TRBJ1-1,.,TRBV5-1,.,TGCGCCAGCAGCTTGGATGGGGGGACGACTGAAGCTTTCTTT,CASSLDGGTTEAFF
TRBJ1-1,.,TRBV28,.,TGTGCCACCCCCCGGAGGAGGGTAATGAACACTGAAGCTTTCTTT,CATPRRRVMNTEAFF
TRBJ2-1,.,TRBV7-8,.,TGTGCCAGCAGTCTGATCTTCTCTGGTCGGGGCAATGAGCAGTTCTTC,CASSLIFSGRGNEQFF
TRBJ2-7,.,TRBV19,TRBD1,TGTGCCAGTACCGGGACAGGTCCCTACGAGCAGTACTTC,CASTGTGPYEQYF
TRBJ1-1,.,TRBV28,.,TGTGCCAGCTATTCCGGGGGGTTCTCTTCCGAAGCTTTCTTT,CASYSGGFSSEAFF
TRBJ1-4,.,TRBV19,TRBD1,TGTGCCAGTAGTCGGGGACAGGGACCAACTAATGAAAAACTGTTTTTT,CASSRGQGPTNEKLFF
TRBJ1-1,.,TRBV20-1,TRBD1,TGCAGTGCCAGGACAGGGGGCCCAGCTTTCTTT,CSARTGGPAFF
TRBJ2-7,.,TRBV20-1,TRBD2,TGCAGTGCTAAGCGGGGGGTTGAGCAGTACTTC,CSAKRGVEQYF
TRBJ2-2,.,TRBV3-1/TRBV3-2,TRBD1,TGTGCCAGCAGCTTGGGACAGGTCACCGGGGAGCTGTTTTTT,CASSLGQVTGELFF
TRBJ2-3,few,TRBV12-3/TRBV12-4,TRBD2,TGTGCCAGCAGTCGGGGGGTTGGAGATACGCAGTATTTT,CASSRGVGDTQYF
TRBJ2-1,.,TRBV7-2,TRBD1,TGTGCCAGCAGCTTAGTACCGGGACAGGGATCTGGCAATGAGCAGTTCTTC,CASSLVPGQGSGNEQFF
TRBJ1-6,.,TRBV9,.,TGTGCCAGCAGCGAACAGGGTTCTTCACCCCTCCACTTT,CASSEQGSSPLHF
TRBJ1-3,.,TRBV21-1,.,TGTGCCAGCAGCAAAGAGTCGGGTCGGCGGTACTCTGGAAACACCATATATTTT,CASSKESGRRYSGNTIYF
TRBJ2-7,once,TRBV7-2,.,TGTGCCAGCAGCCGCTCGGGTGCGGGTGAGCAGTACTTC,CASSRSGAGEQYF
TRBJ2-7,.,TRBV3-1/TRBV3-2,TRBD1,TGTGCCAGCAGCCAAGGACAGGGGGCCTGGTGGGAGCAGTACTTC,CASSQGQGAWWEQYF
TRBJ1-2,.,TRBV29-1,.,TGCAGCGTTGAAGTACAGGATCATGGCTACACCTTC,CSVEVQDHGYTF
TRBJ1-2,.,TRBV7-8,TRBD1,TGTGCCAGCAGCTTGTTGGGATTGACAGGGTCTGGCTACACCTTC,CASSLLGLTGSGYTF
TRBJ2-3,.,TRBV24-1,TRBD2,TGTGCCACCAGTGAACCTCCCCAGCGGGGGGGTTTTACAGATACGCAGTATTTT,CATSEPPQRGGFTDTQYF
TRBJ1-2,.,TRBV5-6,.,TGTGCCAGCAGCTCGGGACTGTCCGTCTACGGTGGCTACACCTTC,CASSSGLSVYGGYTF
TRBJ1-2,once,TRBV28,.,TGTGCCAGCAGTTTATCCCGGGATAACTATGGCTACACCTTC,CASSLSRDNYGYTF
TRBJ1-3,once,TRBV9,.,TGTGCCAGCAGCGTAACCGGGGGGTCAAACACCATATATTTT,CASSVTGGSNTIYF
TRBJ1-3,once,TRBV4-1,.,TGCGCCAGCAGTTCTCCTGTGTCCGGTCGAATTGGAAACACCATATATTTT,CASSSPVSGRIGNTIYF
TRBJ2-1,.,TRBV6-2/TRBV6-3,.,TGTGCCAGCAGTTACTCGTGGGGCCGATCTCTGAGGAATGAGCAGTTCTTC,CASSYSWGRSLRNEQFF
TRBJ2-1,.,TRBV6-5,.,TGTGCCAGTGCCGATCGACTGGGCTCCTACAATGAGCAGTTCTTC,CASADRLGSYNEQFF
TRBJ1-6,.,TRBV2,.,TGTGCCAGCGATGGGAAGGGGGGGATTTCTGGATCACCCCTCCACTTT,CASDGKGGISGSPLHF
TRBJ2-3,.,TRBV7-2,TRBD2,TGTGCCAGCAGCTTCGGACTAGCGGGGCCCTCAGATACGCAGTATTTT,CASSFGLAGPSDTQYF
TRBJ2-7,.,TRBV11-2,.,TGTGCCAGCCGAGGGATGACAGGCTCCTACGAGCAGTACTTC,CASRGMTGSYEQYF
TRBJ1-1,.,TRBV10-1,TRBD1,TGCGCCAGCAGTGAGTCGGGGACAGATCTCATGAACACTGAAGCTTTCTTT,CASSESGTDLMNTEAFF
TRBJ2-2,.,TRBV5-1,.,TGCGCCAGCAGCTCAAGCGGTCGCACGAACACCGGGGAGCTGTTTTTT,CASSSSGRTNTGELFF
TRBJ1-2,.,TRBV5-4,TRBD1,TGTGCCAGCAGCTCCGCGACAGGGAACTATGGCTACACCTTC,CASSSATGNYGYTF
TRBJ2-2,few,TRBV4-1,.,TGCGCCAGCAGCCATCCCTCCGGGACTTATAGGGTCGGGGAGCTGTTTTTT,CASSHPSGTYRVGELFF
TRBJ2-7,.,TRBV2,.,TGTGCCAGCAGTGAGGGACTCCTTAAACCCTACGAGCAGTACTTC,CASSEGLLKPYEQYF
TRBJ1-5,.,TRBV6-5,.,TGTGCCAGCAGAAATCTTAGCAATCAGCCCCAGCATTTT,CASRNLSNQPQHF
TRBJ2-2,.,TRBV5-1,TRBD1,TGCGCCAGCGGGACAGCAAACGCGAACACCGGGGAGCTGTTTTTT,CASGTANANTGELFF
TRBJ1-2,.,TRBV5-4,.,TGTGCCAGCAGCTTGGATCGGTCTAACTATGGCTACACCTTC,CASSLDRSNYGYTF
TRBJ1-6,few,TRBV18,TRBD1,TGTGCCAGCTCACGGGACAGGGGCGGTGATTCACCCCTCCACTTT,CASSRDRGGDSPLHF
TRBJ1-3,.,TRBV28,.,TGTGCCAGCAGTTCGGTCGGGGGAAACACCATATATTTT,CASSSVGGNTIYF
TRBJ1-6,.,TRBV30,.,TGTGCCTGGAGTGTACCGGGTTCACCCCTCCACTTT,CAWSVPGSPLHF
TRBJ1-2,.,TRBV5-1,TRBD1,TGCGCCAGCAGCAGTGACAGGGCCCCCTATGGCTACACCTTC,CASSSDRAPYGYTF
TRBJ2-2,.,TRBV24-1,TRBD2,TGTGCCACCAGTGGTTCTCCGGGACTAGCGGGGAGGAACACCGGGGAGCTGTTTTTT,CATSGSPGLAGRNTGELFF
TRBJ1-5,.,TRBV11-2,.,TGTGCCAGCAGCCTCATCCAGGCAGTTAGCAATCAGCCCCAGCATTTT,CASSLIQAVSNQPQHF
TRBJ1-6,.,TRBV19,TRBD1,TGTGCCAGTAGTATGGTGGACAGGTCGATACCCTCACCCCTCCACTTT,CASSMVDRSIPSPLHF
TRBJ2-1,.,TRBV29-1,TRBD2,TGCAGCGTTGGTAGCGGGGCATACAATGAGCAGTTCTTC,CSVGSGAYNEQFF
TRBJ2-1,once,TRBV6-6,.,TGTGCCAGCAGTCCGGACACTCATAATGAGCAGTTCTTC,CASSPDTHNEQFF
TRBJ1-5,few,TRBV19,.,TGTGCCAGTAGTATGGTCGGCAGGATGAATCAGCCCCAGCATTTT,CASSMVGRMNQPQHF
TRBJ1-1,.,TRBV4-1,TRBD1,TGCGCCAGCAGCCAAGAAGGGGGACAGGGGGCAGGCACTGAAGCTTTCTTT,CASSQEGGQGAGTEAFF
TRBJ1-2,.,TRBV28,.,TGTGCCAGCAGTTCCTCAGGGGATTTAAACTATGGCTACACCTTC,CASSSSGDLNYGYTF
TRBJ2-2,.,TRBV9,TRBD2,TGTGCCAGCAGCGTAGCGGGGGGGAACACCGGGGAGCTGTTTTTT,CASSVAGGNTGELFF
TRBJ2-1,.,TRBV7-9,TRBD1,TGTGCCAGCAGCTTTGGACAGGGGACACCCAATGAGCAGTTCTTC,CASSFGQGTPNEQFF
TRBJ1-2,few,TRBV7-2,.,TGTGCCAGCAGCTTAAACCCCGGGTCTAACTATGGCTACACCTTC,CASSLNPGSNYGYTF
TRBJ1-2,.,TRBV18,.,TGTGCCAGCTCACCACCAGGTCTGCAGGGGCCCAACTATGGCTACACCTTC,CASSPPGLQGPNYGYTF
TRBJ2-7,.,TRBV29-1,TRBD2,TGCAGCGTTGAATCCCCCCGGGGGACTAGCGGGGGCCAAACCTACGAGCAGTACTTC,CSVESPRGTSGGQTYEQYF
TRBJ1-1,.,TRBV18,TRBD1,TGTGCCAGCTCACTAAACAGGGGGATGGACACTGAAGCTTTCTTT,CASSLNRGMDTEAFF
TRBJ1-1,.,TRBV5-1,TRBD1,TGCGCCAGCAGCCGGTACAGGGGGCAGGCGAACACTGAAGCTTTCTTT,CASSRYRGQANTEAFF
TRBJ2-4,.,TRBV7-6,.,TGTGCCAGCAGCTCAAGCGGCATTCAGTACTTC,CASSSSGIQYF